Presented here are 15 T cell receptor beta chains from one specimen sequenced in a study of T cells in Graves' hyperthyroidism and ophthalmopathy. RNA transcripts served as the template for amplifying TCR beta CDR3 regions. Researchers ran a first-round RT-PCR on the TCR CDR3 using the HTBI primer set. TCRdb reprocessed the multiplex PCR reads with MiXCR, giving one entry per CDR3 protein. The sample yields hundreds of thousands of distinct CDR3 sequences, less than 15% seen once. Sequencing input: blood. The receptors derive from a young woman with Graves' hyperthyroidism.

The rearrangement links TRBV11-3 to TRBJ2-3; D gene ambiguous. Between the trimmed V and J ends, which lost 6 bases and 2 bases, there was a span of 12 bases. This CDR3 spans 14 amino acids. In germline, CDR1 is SGHNT, CDR2 YENEEA. Here the CDR3 reads CASRRRAATDTQYF. CDR3 sequence (DNA): TGTGCCAGCAGAAGAAGAGCAGCCACAGATACGCAGTATTTT.

The V call is TRBV7-3, the J call TRBJ2-2; D might be TRBD1 (6 bases). Germline CDR1 and CDR2: SGHTA and FQGTGA. The CDR3 runs 17 residues. V was cut by 5 bases and J by 6 bases, with 22 bases left in between. The CDR3 DNA reads TGTGCCAGCAGCCAACAGGGTTGGGAAACCAGAGCCGGGGAGCTGTTTTTT. Translation: CASSQQGWETRAGELFF.

V is TRBV9 and J is TRBJ2-6; D possibly corresponds to TRBD1 (6 bases). Trimming removed 0 bases at V and 0 bases at J, with 16 bases between. The CDR3 contains 19 residues. CDR1 is SGDLS, CDR2 YYNGEE, per germline. This CDR3 is CASSVGFRDTVSGANVLTF. The CDR3 DNA reads as TGTGCCAGCAGCGTAGGGTTTAGGGACACCGTCTCTGGGGCCAACGTCCTGACTTTC.

This clonotype was picked up many times. This chain connects TRBV30 to TRBJ1-1, with D unresolved. Germline V CDR1 and CDR2: GTSNPN, SVGIG (reference sequence). Trimming took 2 bases from V and 4 from J, leaving 5 bases between them. This CDR3 has 11 residues. The CDR3 bases are TGTGCCTGGAGTCGGTTCACTGAAGCTTTCTTT. Protein: CAWSRFTEAFF.

The chain combines TRBV30 with TRBJ2-5; 10 bases align to TRBD2. The CDR3 has 14 amino acids. Trimming cost V 4 bases and J 4 bases; bases outside gene matches: 6. Per germline, CDR1 GTSNPN and CDR2 SVGIG (reference sequence). The CDR3 reads CAWNIRTSGETQYF. The CDR3 bases are TGTGCCTGGAACATAAGGACTAGCGGAGAGACCCAGTACTTC. The full variable domain, its missing parts supplied by reference TRBV30 and TRBJ2-5, is SQTIHQWPATLVQPVGSPLSLECTVEGTSNPNLYWYRQAAGRGLQLLFYSVGIGQISSEVPQNLSASRPQDRQFILSSKKLLLSDSGFYLCAWNIRTSGETQYFGPGTRLLVL.

This clonotype appeared many times. The J gene is TRBJ2-1, the V gene TRBV7-9; 9 bases map to TRBD2. The CDR3 totals 16 residues. V lost 1 base, J lost 0 bases, and 1 base stayed unmatched. Per germline, CDR1 SEHNR and CDR2 FQNEAQ (reference sequence). The CDR3 is CASSLVAGASYNEQFF. The DNA of the CDR3 is TGTGCCAGCAGCTTAGTAGCGGGAGCCTCCTACAATGAGCAGTTCTTC.

This clonotype was counted only a few times. This chain links TRBV20-1 with TRBJ2-5; D is uncertain. The CDR3 extends over 14 amino acids. Germline V gene data show CDR1 as DFQATT and CDR2 as SNEGSKA (reference sequence). Trimming left V 3 bases short and J 2 bases short, with 13 bases between. CDR3 in DNA: TGCAGTGCTAGGTGGGCCCGTTCACAAGAGACCCAGTACTTC. Protein product: CSARWARSQETQYF.

The rearrangement links TRBV19 to TRBJ1-1; 11 bases match TRBD1. The V segment lost 8 bases and the J segment 7 bases; nucleotides outside the gene matches: 6. The CDR3 runs to 13 residues. The germline V gene encodes CDR1 LNHDA and CDR2 SQIVND (reference sequence). The CDR3 is CASGGDRGFEAFF. The CDR3 bases are TGTGCCAGTGGGGGGGACAGGGGGTTTGAAGCTTTCTTT.

This clonotype was observed a few times. The chain recombines TRBV7-9 with TRBJ2-2, with D possibly being TRBD2 (5 bases). In germline, CDR1 is SEHNR, CDR2 FQNEAQ (reference sequence). The CDR3 spans 16 residues. V lost 0 bases and J 6 bases, leaving 14 bases between the germline ends. CDR3 DNA: TGTGCCAGCAGCTTAGCCCCCAGCCCGGACTCCGGGGAGCTGTTTTTT. The encoded protein is CASSLAPSPDSGELFF.

There are a few counts of this clonotype. CDR3 nucleotide sequence: TGTGCCAGCAGCGCCGACAGGTACCAAGAGACCCAGTACTTC. Translation: CASSADRYQETQYF. The rearrangement links TRBV9 to TRBJ2-5; tentatively, D is TRBD1 (6 bases). V lost 3 bases, J lost 0 bases, and 9 bases lay in between. This CDR3 has 14 residues. Germline V gives CDR1 SGDLS, CDR2 YYNGEE.

This clonotype was seen at least ten times. The chain employs TRBV15 and TRBJ2-5, with D maybe TRBD1 (5 bases). The CDR3 extends over 12 amino acids. The V end lost 7 bases, the J end lost 5 bases, and 11 bases lay between the germline ends. CDR1 and CDR2 from the germline V gene are LNHNV and YYDKDF (reference sequence). The CDR3 loop is CATTQGRETQYF. The CDR3 DNA follows: TGTGCCACCACTCAGGGCCGGGAGACCCAGTACTTC.

The gene calls are TRBV28 and TRBJ2-2; D gene uncertain. The germline CDR1 and CDR2 sequences are MDHEN and SYDVKM. Deletions cut 8 bases from V and 3 bases from J, with 10 bases between. CDR3 length: 13 residues. The CDR3 protein is CASEIGDTGELFF. CDR3 in DNA: TGTGCCAGCGAAATTGGAGACACCGGGGAGCTGTTTTTT.

This clonotype was counted ten times or more. The chain is built from TRBV6-5 and TRBJ2-7; 7 bases are a match to TRBD2. The trim removed 6 bases at V and 4 bases at J, leaving 0 bases unmatched. Germline V gene sequence: CDR1 MNHEY, CDR2 SVGAGI. This CDR3 has 11 residues. CDR3 sequence reads: CASRGLYEQYF. CDR3 nucleotide sequence: TGTGCCAGCAGGGGACTATACGAGCAGTACTTC.

V gene TRBV7-6 combines with J gene TRBJ2-7, with a possible D match to TRBD2 (5 bases). Germline assignment: CDR1 SGHVS and CDR2 FNYEAQ. The CDR3 covers 13 residues. V was cut by 5 bases and J by 2 bases, with 10 bases left in between. CDR3 nucleotide sequence: TGTGCCAGCAGCCCGGAGGCACCCTACGAGCAGTACTTC. This gives the protein CASSPEAPYEQYF.

There are many counts of this clonotype. The rearrangement uses TRBV28 and TRBJ2-1, with TRBD2 identical over 9 bases. The V and J ends lost 8 bases and 7 bases, in that order; junction bases with no gene match: 12. The CDR3 contains 15 residues. Germline-derived CDR1 and CDR2 are MDHEN and SYDVKM. The CDR3 sequence is CASSSGGLAGNEQFF. The CDR3 region has the DNA TGTGCCAGCTCTAGCGGTGGCCTAGCGGGAAATGAGCAGTTCTTC.